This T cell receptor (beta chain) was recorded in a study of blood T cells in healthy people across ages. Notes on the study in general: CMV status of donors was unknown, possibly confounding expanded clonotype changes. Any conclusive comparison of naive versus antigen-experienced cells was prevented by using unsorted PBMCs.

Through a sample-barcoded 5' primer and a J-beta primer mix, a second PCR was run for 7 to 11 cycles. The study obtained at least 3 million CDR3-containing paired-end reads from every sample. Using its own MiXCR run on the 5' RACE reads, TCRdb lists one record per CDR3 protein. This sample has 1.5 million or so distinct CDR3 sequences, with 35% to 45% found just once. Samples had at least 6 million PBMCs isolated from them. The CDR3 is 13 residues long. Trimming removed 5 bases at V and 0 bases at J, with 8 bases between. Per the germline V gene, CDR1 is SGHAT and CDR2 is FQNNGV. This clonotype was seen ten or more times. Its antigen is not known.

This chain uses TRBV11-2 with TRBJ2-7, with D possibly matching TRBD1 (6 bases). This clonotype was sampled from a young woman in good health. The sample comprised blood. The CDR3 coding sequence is TGTGCCAGCAGCCGGGACACCTCCTACGAGCAGTACTTC. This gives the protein CASSRDTSYEQYF. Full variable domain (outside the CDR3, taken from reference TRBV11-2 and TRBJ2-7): EAGVAQSPRYKIIEKRQSVAFWCNPISGHATLYWYQQILGQGPKLLIQFQNNGVVDDSQLPKDRFSAERLKGVDSTLKIQPAKLEDSAVYLCASSRDTSYEQYFGPGTRLTVT.